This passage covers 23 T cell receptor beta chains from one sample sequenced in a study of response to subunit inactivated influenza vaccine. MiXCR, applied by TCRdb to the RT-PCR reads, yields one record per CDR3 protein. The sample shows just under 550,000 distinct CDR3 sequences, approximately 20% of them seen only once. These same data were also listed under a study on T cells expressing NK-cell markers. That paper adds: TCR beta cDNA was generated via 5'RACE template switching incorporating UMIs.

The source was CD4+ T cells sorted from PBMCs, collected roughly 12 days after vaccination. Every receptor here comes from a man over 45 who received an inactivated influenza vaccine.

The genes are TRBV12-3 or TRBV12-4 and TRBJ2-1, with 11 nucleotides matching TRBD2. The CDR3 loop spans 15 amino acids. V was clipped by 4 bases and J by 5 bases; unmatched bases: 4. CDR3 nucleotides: TGTGCCAGCAGTTCCTCGACTAGCGGGGACAATGAGCAGTTCTTC. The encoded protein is CASSSSTSGDNEQFF.

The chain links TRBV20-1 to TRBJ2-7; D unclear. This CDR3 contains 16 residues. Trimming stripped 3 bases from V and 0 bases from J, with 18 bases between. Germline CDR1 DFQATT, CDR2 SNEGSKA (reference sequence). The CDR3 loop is CSARGFPRSDSYEQYF. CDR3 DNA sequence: TGCAGTGCTAGGGGCTTCCCGCGGTCCGACTCCTACGAGCAGTACTTC.

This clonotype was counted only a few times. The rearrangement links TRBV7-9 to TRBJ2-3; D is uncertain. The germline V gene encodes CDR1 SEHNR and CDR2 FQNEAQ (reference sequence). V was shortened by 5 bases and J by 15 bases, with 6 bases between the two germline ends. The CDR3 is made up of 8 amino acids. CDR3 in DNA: TGTGCCAGCAGCGACCAATATTTT. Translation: CASSDQYF.

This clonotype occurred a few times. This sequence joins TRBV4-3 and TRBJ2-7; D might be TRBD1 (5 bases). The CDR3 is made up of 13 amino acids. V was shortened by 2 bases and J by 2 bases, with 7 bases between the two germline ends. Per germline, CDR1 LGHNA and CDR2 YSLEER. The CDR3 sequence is CASSQQGTYEQYF. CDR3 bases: TGCGCCAGCAGCCAACAGGGAACCTACGAGCAGTACTTC.

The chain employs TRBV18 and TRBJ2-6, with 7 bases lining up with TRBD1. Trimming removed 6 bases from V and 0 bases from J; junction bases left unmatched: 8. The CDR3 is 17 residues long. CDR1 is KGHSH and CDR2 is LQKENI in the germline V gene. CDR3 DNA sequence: TGTGCCAGCTCGATCAAGGGGGCTGGCTCTGGGGCCAACGTCCTGACTTTC. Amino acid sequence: CASSIKGAGSGANVLTF.

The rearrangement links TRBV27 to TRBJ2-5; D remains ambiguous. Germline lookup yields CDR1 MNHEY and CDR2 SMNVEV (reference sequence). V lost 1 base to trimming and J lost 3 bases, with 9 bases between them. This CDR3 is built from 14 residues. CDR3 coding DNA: TGTGCCAGCAGTTTATGGAGTCCCGAAGAGACCCAGTACTTC. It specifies CASSLWSPEETQYF.

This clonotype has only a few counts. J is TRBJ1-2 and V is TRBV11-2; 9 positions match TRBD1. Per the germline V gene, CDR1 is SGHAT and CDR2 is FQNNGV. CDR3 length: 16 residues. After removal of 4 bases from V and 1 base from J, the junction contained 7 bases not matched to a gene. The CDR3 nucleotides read TGTGCCAGCAGCTCCTCCGGACAGGGGATTAACTATGGCTACACCTTC. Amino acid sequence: CASSSSGQGINYGYTF.

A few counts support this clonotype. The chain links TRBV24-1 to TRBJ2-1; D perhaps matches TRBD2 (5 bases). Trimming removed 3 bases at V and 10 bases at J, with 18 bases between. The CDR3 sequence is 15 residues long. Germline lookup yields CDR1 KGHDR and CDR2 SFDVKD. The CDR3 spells CATSDPGLSEDEQFF. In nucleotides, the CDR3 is TGTGCCACCAGTGATCCAGGACTCAGCGAGGACGAGCAGTTCTTC.

CDR3 nucleotide sequence: TGTGCCATCAGGGGACAGGGGAGTACCGGGGAGCTGTTTTTT. Amino acid sequence: CAIRGQGSTGELFF. The chain employs TRBV10-3 and TRBJ2-2; 10 bases map to TRBD1. J gave up 5 bases and V 6 bases, and 3 bases lay outside the gene matches. The CDR3 runs 14 residues. The V gene's germline CDR1 is ENHRY and CDR2 SYGVKD.

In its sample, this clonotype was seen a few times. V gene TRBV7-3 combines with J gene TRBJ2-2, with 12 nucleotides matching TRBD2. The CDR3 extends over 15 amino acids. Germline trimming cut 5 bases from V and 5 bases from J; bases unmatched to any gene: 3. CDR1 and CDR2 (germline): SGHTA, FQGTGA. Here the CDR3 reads CASSPLAGGTGELFF. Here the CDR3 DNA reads TGTGCCAGCAGCCCACTAGCGGGAGGAACCGGGGAGCTGTTTTTT.

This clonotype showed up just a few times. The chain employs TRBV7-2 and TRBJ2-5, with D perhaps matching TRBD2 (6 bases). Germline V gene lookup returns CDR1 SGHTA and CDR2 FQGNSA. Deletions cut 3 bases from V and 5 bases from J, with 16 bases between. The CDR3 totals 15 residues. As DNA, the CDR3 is TGTGCCAGCAGCTTCAGCTCGGCGGGGTGGGAGACCCAGTACTTC. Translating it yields CASSFSSAGWETQYF.

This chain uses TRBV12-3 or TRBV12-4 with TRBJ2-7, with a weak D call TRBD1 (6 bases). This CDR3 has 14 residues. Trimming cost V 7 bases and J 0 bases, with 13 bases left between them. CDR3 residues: CASMADRSSYEQYF. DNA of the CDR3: TGTGCCAGCATGGCCGACAGGAGCTCCTACGAGCAGTACTTC.

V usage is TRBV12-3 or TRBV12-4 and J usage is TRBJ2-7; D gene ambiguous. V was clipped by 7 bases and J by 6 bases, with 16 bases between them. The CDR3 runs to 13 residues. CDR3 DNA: TGTGCCAGCATGACCCCAATTAAGGGCGAGCAGTACTTC. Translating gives CASMTPIKGEQYF.

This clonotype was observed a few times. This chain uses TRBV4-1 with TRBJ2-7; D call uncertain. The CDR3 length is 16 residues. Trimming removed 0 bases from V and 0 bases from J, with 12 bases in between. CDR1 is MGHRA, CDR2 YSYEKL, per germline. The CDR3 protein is CASSQDRLEISYEQYF. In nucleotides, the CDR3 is TGCGCCAGCAGCCAAGATCGGCTCGAGATCTCCTACGAGCAGTACTTC.

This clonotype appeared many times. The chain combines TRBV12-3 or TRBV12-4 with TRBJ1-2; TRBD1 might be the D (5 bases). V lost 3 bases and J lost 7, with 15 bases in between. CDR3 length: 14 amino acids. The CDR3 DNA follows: TGTGCCAGCAGTTTCCAGGGTATCGGCTTTGGCTACACCTTC. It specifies CASSFQGIGFGYTF.

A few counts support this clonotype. Written as DNA, the CDR3 is TGCAGCGTCCAAAAGCGGGGGCGAGGCACTGAAGCTTTCTTT. Amino acid sequence: CSVQKRGRGTEAFF. The chain links TRBV29-1 to TRBJ1-1; D might be TRBD1 (6 bases). CDR1 SQVTM and CDR2 ANQGSEA come from the germline V gene. Trimming stripped 6 bases from V and 4 bases from J, with 18 bases between. The CDR3 contains 14 residues.

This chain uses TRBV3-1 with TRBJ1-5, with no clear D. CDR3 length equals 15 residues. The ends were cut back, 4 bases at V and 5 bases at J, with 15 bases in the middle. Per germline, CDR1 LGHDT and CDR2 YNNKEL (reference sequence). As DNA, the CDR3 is TGTGCCAGCAGCCCTACTCCGGGTGGACATCAGCCCCAGCATTTT. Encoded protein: CASSPTPGGHQPQHF.

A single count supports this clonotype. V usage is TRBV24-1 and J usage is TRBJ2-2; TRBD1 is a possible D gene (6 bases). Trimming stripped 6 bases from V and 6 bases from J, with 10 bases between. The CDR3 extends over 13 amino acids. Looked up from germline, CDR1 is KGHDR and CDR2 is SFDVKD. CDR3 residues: CATSLRGPGELFF. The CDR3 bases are TGTGCCACCAGTCTCAGGGGTCCCGGGGAGCTGTTTTTT.

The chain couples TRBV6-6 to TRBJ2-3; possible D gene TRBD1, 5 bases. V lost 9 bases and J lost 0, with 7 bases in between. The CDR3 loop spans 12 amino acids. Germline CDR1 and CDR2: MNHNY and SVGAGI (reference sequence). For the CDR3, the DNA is TGTGCCAGTCAGGGTAGCACAGATACGCAGTATTTT. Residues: CASQGSTDTQYF.

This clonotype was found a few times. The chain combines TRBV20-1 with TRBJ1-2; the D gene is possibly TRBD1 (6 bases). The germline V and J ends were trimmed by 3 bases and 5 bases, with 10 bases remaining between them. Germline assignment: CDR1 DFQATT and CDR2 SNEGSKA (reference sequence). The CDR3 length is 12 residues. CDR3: CSARQGSYGYTF. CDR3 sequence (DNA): TGCAGTGCTAGGCAGGGGTCATATGGCTACACCTTC.

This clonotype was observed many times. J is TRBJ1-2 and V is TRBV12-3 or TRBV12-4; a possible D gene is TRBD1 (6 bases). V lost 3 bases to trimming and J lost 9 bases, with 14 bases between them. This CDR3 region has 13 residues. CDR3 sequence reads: CASSFHGGWSYTF. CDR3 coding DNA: TGTGCCAGCAGTTTTCATGGGGGCTGGAGCTACACCTTC.

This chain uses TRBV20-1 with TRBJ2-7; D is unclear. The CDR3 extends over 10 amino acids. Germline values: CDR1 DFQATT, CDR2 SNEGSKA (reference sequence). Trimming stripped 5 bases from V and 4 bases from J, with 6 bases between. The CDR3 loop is CSAAQYEQYF. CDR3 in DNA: TGCAGTGCTGCCCAATACGAGCAGTACTTC.

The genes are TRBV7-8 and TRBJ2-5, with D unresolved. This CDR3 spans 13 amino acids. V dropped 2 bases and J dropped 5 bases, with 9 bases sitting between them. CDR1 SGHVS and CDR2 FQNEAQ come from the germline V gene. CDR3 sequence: CASSLYLDETQYF. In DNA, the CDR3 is TGTGCCAGCAGCTTATATCTCGACGAGACCCAGTACTTC.